The T cell receptor beta chain under discussion was sequenced for a study of T-cell memory formation after mild COVID-19. The study's findings and limits: Nothing confirmed that second-wave clones peaking on day 37 were specific for SARS-CoV-2. Among contracting clones, CD4+ were mainly CM/EM and CD8+ enriched in EMRA. A second wave expanding day 15 to 37 was CD4+-biased; contracting clones were balanced.

Constant-segment primers served in 5'RACE that generated TCR alpha and TCR beta cDNA libraries bearing sample barcodes and UMIs. TCRdb reprocessed the 5' RACE reads via MiXCR and lists one record per CDR3 protein. The table lists a few hundred thousand distinct CDR3 sequences, less than 20% of them singletons. Remarks on this clonotype: Its antigen is not identified.

V gave up 3 bases and J gave up 4 bases, with 16 bases separating them. The CDR3 contains 16 residues. The specimen was PBMCs or a T cell subset sorted from them (not recorded which). The TCR was taken from a man aged 18 to 30 who had mild COVID-19 (a few samples of this study predate the infection). Cell type and time point are not known. The chain employs TRBV12-3 or TRBV12-4 and TRBJ1-3; no definite D call. In DNA, the CDR3 is TGTGCCAGCAGTTTGGGCGACCCCAATGGAGGAAACACCATATATTTT. This translates into CASSLGDPNGGNTIYF.